The 9 T cell receptor beta chains given below trace back to one sample, sequenced in a study of beta chain features in type 1 diabetes. Expressed TCRB transcripts were sequenced because the entire RNA isolate underwent reverse transcription. Measured with immunoSEQ multiplex PCR; TCRdb has only the in-frame clones, and not every one. The sample gives some 270,000 clones, 9.5% to 13% of which show up once; 0.017% is in the top ten. The study, taken as a whole, reports: Type 1 diabetes patients showed a moderate but significant shortening of TCRB CDR3s in all four CD4+ subsets.

The antigens of these receptors remain unknown. Material: naive CD4+ T cells from blood. The receptors come from a man aged 30-40 years with type 1 diabetes.

This clone showed up just a few times. This chain joins TRBV5-1 and TRBJ2-4; no clear D gene. Germline V gene sequence: CDR1 SGHRS, CDR2 YFSETQ. The CDR3 sequence is 14 residues long. V gave up 8 bases and J gave up 3 bases, with 15 bases separating them. The CDR3 nucleotides read TGCGCCAGTGCCCCGAGGAGCGACAAAAACATTCAGTACTTC. Its protein is CASAPRSDKNIQYF.

This chain uses TRBV19 with TRBJ2-3; TRBD1 matches at 7 bases. Per germline, CDR1 LNHDA and CDR2 SQIVND (reference sequence). CDR3 size: 15 residues. V trimming: 3 bases; J trimming: 3 bases; junction bases outside the gene matches: 6. CDR3 in DNA: TGTGCCAGTAGTATCTGGGCAGGGGGAACAGATACGCAGTATTTT. This gives the protein CASSIWAGGTDTQYF.

The rearrangement uses TRBV18 and TRBJ2-1; 10 positions match TRBD2. Trimming cost V 2 bases and J 4 bases; bases outside gene matches: 2. The CDR3 extends over 15 amino acids. Germline CDR1 KGHSH, CDR2 LQKENI. The chain's CDR3 is CASSPASGRYNEQFF. Here the CDR3 DNA reads TGTGCCAGCTCACCAGCTAGCGGGAGATACAATGAGCAGTTCTTC.

The chain joins TRBV5-6 to TRBJ2-5; possibly TRBD1 for D (6 bases). V dropped 3 bases and J dropped 3 bases, with 12 bases sitting between them. Germline values: CDR1 SGHDT, CDR2 YYEEEE. This CDR3 has 14 residues. The CDR3 DNA reads TGTGCCAGCAGCTCCGGGACAAGAGAAGAGACCCAGTACTTC. Translation gives CASSSGTREETQYF.

CDR3 sequence reads: CASSLMGGAKNIQYF. CDR3 nucleotides: TGTGCCAGCAGCTTGATGGGGGGGGCCAAAAACATTCAGTACTTC. The chain couples TRBV7-2 to TRBJ2-4, with TRBD2 identical over 7 bases. This CDR3 spans 15 amino acids. V lost 3 bases, J lost 1 base, and 3 bases stayed unmatched. The germline V gene encodes CDR1 SGHTA and CDR2 FQGNSA.

This clone was recorded a few times. The V gene is TRBV18, the J gene TRBJ2-1, with D possibly matching TRBD1 (6 bases). The CDR3 loop spans 13 amino acids. From germline, CDR1 is KGHSH and CDR2 LQKENI. Trimming removed 4 bases at V and 8 bases at J, with 12 bases between. The CDR3 reads CASSLHRDDEQFF. CDR3 coding DNA: TGTGCCAGCTCACTCCACAGGGACGATGAGCAGTTCTTC.

This clone was seen a few times. This chain links TRBV28 with TRBJ2-5; possible D gene TRBD2, 5 bases. The CDR3 sequence is 14 residues long. Germline V gene sequence: CDR1 MDHEN, CDR2 SYDVKM. The V end was cut by 5 bases, the J end by 1 base, with 11 bases between. In DNA, the CDR3 is TGTGCCAGCAGTCCAACTAGAGCCCAAGAGACCCAGTACTTC. Its translation is CASSPTRAQETQYF.

This clone has just a few counts. The genes are TRBV28 and TRBJ2-6, with a possible D match to TRBD2 (5 bases). The CDR3 covers 15 residues. Germline CDR1 is MDHEN and CDR2 is SYDVKM. V was cut by 6 bases and J by 3 bases, with 12 bases left in between. CDR3 sequence (DNA): TGTGCCAGCAGCCCGAGGGTTAATGGGGCCAACGTCCTGACTTTC. Encoded protein: CASSPRVNGANVLTF.

The gene calls are TRBV30 and TRBJ1-1; 10 nucleotides line up with TRBD1. CDR3 length equals 13 residues. The V and J ends lost 5 bases and 8 bases, in that order; junction bases with no gene match: 8. CDR1 and CDR2 (germline): GTSNPN, SVGIG (reference sequence). CDR3 sequence: CAWDRGLRSEAFF. CDR3 DNA: TGTGCCTGGGACAGGGGGCTAAGGAGCGAAGCTTTCTTT. Using reference TRBV30 and TRBJ1-1 for the parts outside the CDR3, the full variable domain is SQTIHQWPATLVQPVGSPLSLECTVEGTSNPNLYWYRQAAGRGLQLLFYSVGIGQISSEVPQNLSASRPQDRQFILSSKKLLLSDSGFYLCAWDRGLRSEAFFGQGTRLTVV.